The present entry profiles one T cell receptor beta chain with its context. The entry originates in a study of Graves' ophthalmopathy and Graves' hyperthyroidism. Amplification of the TCR beta CDR3 regions used RNA transcripts (as template). Following a first-round RT-PCR that used HTBI primers, a second-round multiplex PCR was carried out. TCRdb processed the multiplex PCR reads anew with MiXCR; each CDR3 protein has one entry. The profile covers 500,000 to 700,000 distinct CDR3 sequences, with 22% appearing a single time and around 7% taken by the ten largest. V lost 4 bases, J lost 4 bases, and 7 bases stayed unmatched. This CDR3 contains 14 residues.

The rearrangement uses TRBV12-3 or TRBV12-4 and TRBJ2-7; 7 bases align to TRBD1. The sample comprised peripheral blood. The clonotype comes from a woman younger than 30 with stable Graves' hyperthyroidism. Some clones in this sample may be carry-over from other donors' samples. The CDR3 region is CASSSDRVLYEQYF. CDR3 DNA sequence: TGTGCCAGCAGTTCAGACAGGGTTCTATACGAGCAGTACTTC.